This T cell receptor (beta chain) was sequenced in a study of blood T cell repertoires in COVID-19. The wider study: Samples representing acute and convalescent COVID-19 were sourced from the United States, Italy and Spain. PBMCs, B-cell-depleted T cells, or T cells were the source of the cDNA or gDNA that made up the material.

Some clones are missing from TCRdb's copy, which holds only in-frame ones; the method was immunoSEQ multiplex PCR. Among roughly 220,000 clones listed, 85% were seen once. The CDR3 consists of 13 residues. The V end lost 6 bases, the J end lost 3 bases, and 12 bases lay between the germline ends. CDR1 and CDR2 (germline): SSHAT, FNYEAQ (reference sequence). The rearrangement links TRBV7-7 to TRBJ2-7; no clear D gene. Sequencing input: peripheral blood. The source of this sequence is a man aged 45-65 years who had recovered from COVID-19. The CDR3 DNA reads as TGTGCCAGCAGTCGCTACCTAGGCTACGAGCAGTACTTC. Its translation: CASSRYLGYEQYF.